The clone carrying this T cell receptor beta chain has a handful of counts. This sample was included in a study of blood T cell repertoires in COVID-19. Original handling: Nucleated cell counts were estimated from reference gene primer amplification. TCRdb's copy holds only in-frame clones and misses some; the assay was immunoSEQ multiplex PCR. Clonal size and the V and J genes are those of that table, whereas D and trimming came from the DNA. Of 56,000 or so clones in the sample, roughly 84% were seen once. The CDR3 has 15 residues. Unmatched junction bases numbered 11, after V lost 5 bases and J lost 6 bases. In germline, CDR1 is SGHAT, CDR2 FQDESV (reference sequence).

The rearrangement uses TRBV11-1 and TRBJ1-1; 8 nucleotides agree with TRBD1. The sequencing input was peripheral blood. This clonotype originated in a woman aged 70 to 79 with acute or convalescent COVID-19. CDR3 sequence: CASSIQRQGFPEAFF. In nucleotides, the CDR3 is TGTGCCAGCAGCATTCAAAGACAGGGGTTCCCTGAAGCTTTCTTT.